The 32 T cell receptor beta chains below were found in one sample sequenced in a study of CD8 T cells in Susac syndrome. Random hexamers primed reverse transcription of about 0.5 to 1 ug RNA. A single record per CDR3 protein comes from TCRdb applying MiXCR to the immunoSEQ multiplex PCR reads. The sample contains fewer than 200,000 distinct CDR3 sequences, over 85% of which appear only once. Sequenced input: CD4+ T cells from PBMCs. The source is a human donor in good health.

For the CDR3, the DNA is TGTGCCAGCAGTTCGCTGGGACGAAATCAGCCCCAGCATTTT. This encodes CASSSLGRNQPQHF. This chain joins TRBV6-2 or TRBV6-3 and TRBJ1-5; maybe TRBD1 (5 bases). The CDR3 runs 14 residues. The V gene lost 4 bases and the J gene lost 4 bases, with 11 bases spanning the gap. Germline lookup yields CDR1 MNHEY and CDR2 SVGEGT.

The genes are TRBV3-1 and TRBJ2-3; weak D call: TRBD2 (7 bases). V was cut by 0 bases and J by 5 bases, with 15 bases left in between. This CDR3 has 16 residues. CDR1 is LGHDT, CDR2 YNNKEL, per germline (reference sequence). CDR3 nucleotide sequence: TGTGCCAGCAGCCAAGATGTGCGGGGAGGGGGAGATACGCAGTATTTT. Amino acid sequence: CASSQDVRGGGDTQYF.

This sequence joins TRBV6-2 or TRBV6-3 and TRBJ2-1; TRBD1 aligns across 9 bases. Germline V gives CDR1 MNHEY, CDR2 SVGEGT. This CDR3 is 14 amino acids long. Unmatched junction bases numbered 3, after V lost 2 bases and J lost 7 bases. The CDR3 nucleotides are TGTGCCAGCAGTTACCTACAGGGGGCGAATGAGCAGTTCTTC. Amino acids: CASSYLQGANEQFF.

The chain has TRBV4-1 and TRBJ2-7; D might be TRBD2 (6 bases). The CDR3 has 16 amino acids. Germline CDR1 and CDR2: MGHRA and YSYEKL. V was pared by 0 bases and J by 3 bases, with 15 bases between. CDR3 in DNA: TGCGCCAGCAGCCAAGATTGGGGCGGGGTAGACTACGAGCAGTACTTC. Encoded protein: CASSQDWGGVDYEQYF.

This rearrangement joins TRBV7-9 to TRBJ2-6; no clear D. The CDR3 consists of 14 residues. The V end was cut by 7 bases, the J end by 3 bases, with 10 bases between. In germline, CDR1 is SEHNR, CDR2 FQNEAQ (reference sequence). The CDR3 is CASIIAGGANVLTF. The CDR3 DNA is TGTGCCAGCATAATAGCAGGTGGGGCCAACGTCCTGACTTTC.

This clonotype was recorded once. V usage is TRBV9 and J usage is TRBJ2-7, with 9 bases identical to TRBD1. Germline V gene data show CDR1 as SGDLS and CDR2 as YYNGEE. Trimming cost V 2 bases and J 6 bases; bases outside gene matches: 9. This CDR3 is 15 amino acids long. CDR3 region: CASSVGRTGEAEQYF. Written as DNA, the CDR3 is TGTGCCAGCAGCGTGGGAAGGACAGGGGAGGCCGAGCAGTACTTC.

The chain joins TRBV7-9 to TRBJ2-1; 9 positions match TRBD1. J gave up 10 bases and V 2 bases, and 6 bases lay outside the gene matches. Germline CDR1 is SEHNR and CDR2 is FQNEAQ (reference sequence). This CDR3 contains 14 residues. The CDR3: CASSLTGGIGEQFF. The CDR3 DNA reads TGTGCCAGCAGCTTAACAGGGGGCATCGGGGAGCAGTTCTTC.

This clonotype was detected only once. V gene TRBV30 combines with J gene TRBJ1-5, with 10 bases matching TRBD1. J lost 4 bases, V lost 2 bases, and 11 bases had no gene match. CDR1 and CDR2 (germline): GTSNPN, SVGIG (reference sequence). There are 17 residues in the CDR3. CDR3 region: CAWSHNLGQGMNQPQHF. The CDR3 DNA is TGTGCCTGGAGTCACAACCTGGGACAGGGGATGAATCAGCCCCAGCATTTT.

The chain uses TRBV20-1 and TRBJ2-1, with a possible D match to TRBD2 (6 bases). The CDR3 has 15 amino acids. Germline V gene sequence: CDR1 DFQATT, CDR2 SNEGSKA (reference sequence). The V and J ends lost 0 bases and 7 bases respectively, with 16 bases between them. CDR3 in DNA: TGCAGTGCTAGAGACCCGACTAGGGGAGTTAATGAGCAGTTCTTC. Its protein product is CSARDPTRGVNEQFF.

The rearrangement joins TRBV7-8 to TRBJ2-5; TRBD2 aligns across 11 bases. This CDR3 region has 17 residues. Per germline, CDR1 SGHVS and CDR2 FQNEAQ. V was clipped by 0 bases and J by 3 bases; unmatched bases: 6. CDR3 in amino acids: CASSLAGLAGGKETQYF. CDR3 coding DNA: TGTGCCAGCAGCTTAGCGGGTCTAGCGGGGGGAAAAGAGACCCAGTACTTC.

J is TRBJ1-4 and V is TRBV29-1, with 9 bases matching TRBD1. The J segment lost 8 bases and the V segment lost 5 bases, leaving 9 bases of the junction unmatched. The CDR3 consists of 14 residues. CDR1 is SQVTM, CDR2 ANQGSEA, per germline. The CDR3 DNA reads TGCAGCGTTACGAAACAGGGGGCAAGGGAAAAACTGTTTTTT. It codes for CSVTKQGAREKLFF.

The chain recombines TRBV15 with TRBJ2-2; tentatively, D is TRBD2 (6 bases). The ends were cut back, 8 bases at V and 0 bases at J, with 13 bases in the middle. The CDR3 covers 15 residues. Germline loops: CDR1 LNHNV, CDR2 YYDKDF (reference sequence). As DNA, the CDR3 is TGTGCCACCGAATCCGGGACTCCGAACACCGGGGAGCTGTTTTTT. Amino acids: CATESGTPNTGELFF.

The chain links TRBV6-5 to TRBJ1-1; D is ambiguous. Germline V gene sequence: CDR1 MNHEY, CDR2 SVGAGI. This CDR3 has 14 residues. Trimming stripped 7 bases from V and 4 bases from J, with 16 bases between. In nucleotides, the CDR3 is TGTGCCAGCACCCCCGGAGAGCGTGGCACTGAAGCTTTCTTT. Translating it yields CASTPGERGTEAFF.

This clonotype was seen only once. The chain uses TRBV3-1 and TRBJ2-6, with D tentatively TRBD2 (5 bases). Germline V CDR1 and CDR2: LGHDT, YNNKEL (reference sequence). This CDR3 region has 16 residues. With 2 bases removed from V and 1 base from J, the gap between germline ends came to 9 bases. CDR3 sequence: CASSQSSGSGANVLTF. The CDR3 DNA reads TGTGCCAGCAGCCAATCCTCGGGATCTGGGGCCAACGTCCTGACTTTC.

The V gene is TRBV28, the J gene TRBJ2-4, with D possibly matching TRBD1 (5 bases). Germline CDR1 and CDR2: MDHEN and SYDVKM. The CDR3 is 16 amino acids. Trimming removed 3 bases at V and 0 bases at J, with 12 bases between. For the CDR3, the DNA is TGTGCCAGCAGTTTGTACAGGTTAATAGCCAAAAACATTCAGTACTTC. Translated, it gives CASSLYRLIAKNIQYF. The entire variable domain, with the rest obtained from reference TRBV28 and TRBJ2-4, is as follows: DVKVTQSSRYLVKRTGEKVFLECVQDMDHENMFWYRQDPGLGLRLIYFSYDVKMKEKGDIPEGYSVSREKKERFSLILESASTNQTSMYLCASSLYRLIAKNIQYFGAGTRLSVL.

The chain links TRBV6-6 to TRBJ1-5; TRBD1 matches at 7 bases. There are 15 residues in the CDR3. In germline, CDR1 is MNHNY, CDR2 SVGAGI (reference sequence). V trimming: 6 bases; J trimming: 3 bases; junction bases outside the gene matches: 8. This chain's CDR3 is CASSSSGQVNQPQHF. The CDR3 bases are TGTGCCAGCAGCTCCTCTGGACAGGTCAATCAGCCCCAGCATTTT.

This rearrangement joins TRBV29-1 to TRBJ1-1; D uncertain. CDR3 length: 12 amino acids. The V gene lost 5 bases and the J gene lost 1 base, with 8 bases spanning the gap. The germline CDR1 and CDR2 sequences are SQVTM and ANQGSEA. The CDR3 DNA is TGCAGCGTTTATCCTCAGAACACTGAAGCTTTCTTT. This translates into CSVYPQNTEAFF.

The V gene is TRBV4-2, the J gene TRBJ2-5; D is uncertain. The CDR3 totals 15 residues. The V end was cut by 0 bases, the J end by 7 bases, with 15 bases between. Germline CDR1 is LGHNA and CDR2 is YNFKEQ. CDR3 nucleotide sequence: TGTGCCAGCAGCCAAGACGGCCGACTCTCAGGGACCCAGTACTTC. Its translation: CASSQDGRLSGTQYF.

The rearrangement uses TRBV5-4 and TRBJ1-1, with D maybe TRBD1 (5 bases). V lost 4 bases to trimming and J lost 0 bases, with 13 bases between them. The CDR3 length is 15 residues. Germline CDR1 SGHNT, CDR2 YYREEE (reference sequence). In DNA, the CDR3 is TGTGCCAGCAGCCCGAAAAGGACATTGAACACTGAAGCTTTCTTT. It translates to CASSPKRTLNTEAFF.

A single count supports this clonotype. The chain has TRBV7-9 and TRBJ2-5; D remains ambiguous. The CDR3 is made up of 15 amino acids. The V and J ends lost 5 bases and 3 bases respectively, with 16 bases between them. In germline, CDR1 is SEHNR, CDR2 FQNEAQ (reference sequence). The CDR3 sequence: CASSNWVQNKETQYF. CDR3 nucleotide sequence: TGTGCCAGCAGCAATTGGGTGCAGAACAAAGAGACCCAGTACTTC.

The CDR3, as DNA: TGTGCCAGCGGGTCAGGGGGCAGTCAGCCCCAGCATTTT. This encodes CASGSGGSQPQHF. J is TRBJ1-5 and V is TRBV13, with 8 bases aligning to TRBD1. V was clipped by 8 bases and J by 6 bases; unmatched bases: 6. The CDR3 is 13 residues long. CDR1 is PRHDT and CDR2 is FYEKMQ in the germline V gene (reference sequence).

The rearrangement uses TRBV30 and TRBJ1-5, with 7 bases aligning to TRBD1. The V segment lost 2 bases and the J segment 7 bases; nucleotides outside the gene matches: 5. The CDR3 is 13 residues long. The germline V gene encodes CDR1 GTSNPN and CDR2 SVGIG (reference sequence). The CDR3 DNA reads TGTGCCTGGAGTAGGTCAGGGGGACAGCCCCAGCATTTT. Its translation: CAWSRSGGQPQHF.

Worth noting for this clonotype: One end of the junction fails to match germline, which may point to a read error. This chain joins TRBV30 and TRBJ1-1; 10 bases agree with TRBD1. Germline V gives CDR1 GTSNPN, CDR2 SVGIG (reference sequence). The CDR3 spans 13 residues. This CDR3 reads CAWSTGGDRGLSF. For the CDR3, the DNA is TGTGCCTGGAGTACTGGGGGGGACAGGGGTCTCTCCTTT.

J is TRBJ1-2 and V is TRBV6-5, with 9 bases lining up with TRBD1. V lost 6 bases to trimming and J lost 4 bases; unmatched junction nucleotides: 3. The germline V gene has CDR1 MNHEY and CDR2 SVGAGI. This CDR3 contains 13 residues. This CDR3 reads CASRTGGSYGYTF. DNA of the CDR3: TGTGCCAGCAGGACAGGGGGATCCTATGGCTACACCTTC.

This clonotype appeared once. The chain recombines TRBV2 with TRBJ2-5; possibly TRBD1 for D (5 bases). From germline, CDR1 is SNHLY and CDR2 FYNNEI. Trimming removed 6 bases from V and 5 bases from J, with 13 bases in between. The CDR3 loop spans 13 amino acids. In nucleotides, the CDR3 is TGTGCCAGCAGGCAAGGGGTGGGGGAGACCCAGTACTTC. This sequence encodes CASRQGVGETQYF.

J is TRBJ2-5 and V is TRBV7-2; D is ambiguous. The germline V gene has CDR1 SGHTA and CDR2 FQGNSA. The V and J ends lost 0 bases and 4 bases respectively, with 6 bases between them. The CDR3 runs to 13 residues. The CDR3 sequence: CASSLAWLETQYF. The CDR3 DNA follows: TGTGCCAGCAGCTTAGCATGGCTAGAGACCCAGTACTTC.

J is TRBJ2-3 and V is TRBV5-5; the D gene is possibly TRBD1 (6 bases). The germline V gene encodes CDR1 SGHKS and CDR2 YYEKEE (reference sequence). Trimming pared 6 bases from V and 3 bases from J, leaving 11 bases between. The CDR3 covers 13 residues. The CDR3 DNA reads as TGTGCCAGCATCATCCAGGGGACAGATACGCAGTATTTT. This codes for CASIIQGTDTQYF.

As DNA, the CDR3 is TGTGCCAGCAGCCCCCTAAGGGCAGATACGCAGTATTTT. Protein sequence: CASSPLRADTQYF. This chain links TRBV5-6 with TRBJ2-3; D gene uncertain. Deletions cut 4 bases from V and 4 bases from J, with 10 bases between. The CDR3 has 13 amino acids. CDR1 SGHDT and CDR2 YYEEEE come from the germline V gene.

The CDR3 DNA reads TGCAGCGTCCAAAACGGGGGGCTCGATGGCTACACCTTC. Protein product: CSVQNGGLDGYTF. V is TRBV29-1 and J is TRBJ1-2; perhaps TRBD1 as D (6 bases). The CDR3 extends over 13 amino acids. Germline CDR1 SQVTM, CDR2 ANQGSEA. V was clipped by 6 bases and J by 6 bases, with 17 bases between them.

J is TRBJ1-1 and V is TRBV6-5; D perhaps matches TRBD1 (5 bases). Germline V gene lookup returns CDR1 MNHEY and CDR2 SVGAGI. The CDR3 runs to 14 residues. The germline V and J ends were trimmed by 8 bases and 0 bases, with 13 bases remaining between them. The CDR3 DNA sequence: TGTGCCAGCGGGGGAGGGAGCTTGAACACTGAAGCTTTCTTT. Its protein is CASGGGSLNTEAFF.

J is TRBJ1-5 and V is TRBV28; a possible D gene is TRBD1 (5 bases). Trimming removed 3 bases at V and 5 bases at J, with 14 bases between. Germline V gene lookup returns CDR1 MDHEN and CDR2 SYDVKM. CDR3 length: 15 residues. This CDR3 reads CASSFPQGLDQPQHF. The DNA for the CDR3 is TGTGCCAGCAGTTTCCCCCAGGGCTTAGATCAGCCCCAGCATTTT.

The chain is built from TRBV7-9 and TRBJ1-6, with a tentative D call TRBD1 (6 bases). V was clipped by 4 bases and J by 14 bases, with 18 bases between them. In germline, CDR1 is SEHNR, CDR2 FQNEAQ (reference sequence). CDR3 length equals 14 residues. The CDR3 here is CASSSGGGSSSLHF. The CDR3 bases are TGTGCCAGCAGCTCTGGGGGGGGCTCTTCGTCCCTCCACTTT.